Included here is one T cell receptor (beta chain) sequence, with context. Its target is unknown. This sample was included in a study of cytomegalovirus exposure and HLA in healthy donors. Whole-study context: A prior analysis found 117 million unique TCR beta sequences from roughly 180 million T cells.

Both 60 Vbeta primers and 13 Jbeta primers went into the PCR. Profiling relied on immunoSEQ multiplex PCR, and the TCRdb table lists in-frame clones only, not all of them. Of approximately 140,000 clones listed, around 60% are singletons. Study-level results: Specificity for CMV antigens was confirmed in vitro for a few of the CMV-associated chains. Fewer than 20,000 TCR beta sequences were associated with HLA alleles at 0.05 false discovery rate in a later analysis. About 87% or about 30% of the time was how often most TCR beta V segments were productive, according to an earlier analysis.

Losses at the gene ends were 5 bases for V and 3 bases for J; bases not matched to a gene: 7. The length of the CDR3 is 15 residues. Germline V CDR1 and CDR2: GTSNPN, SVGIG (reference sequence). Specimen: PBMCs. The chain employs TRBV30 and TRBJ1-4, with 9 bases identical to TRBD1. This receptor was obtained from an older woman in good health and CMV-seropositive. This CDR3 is CAWESTGGPNEKLFF. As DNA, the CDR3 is TGTGCCTGGGAGAGCACAGGGGGCCCTAATGAAAAACTGTTTTTT. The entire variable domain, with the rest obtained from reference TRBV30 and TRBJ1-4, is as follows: SQTIHQWPATLVQPVGSPLSLECTVEGTSNPNLYWYRQAAGRGLQLLFYSVGIGQISSEVPQNLSASRPQDRQFILSSKKLLLSDSGFYLCAWESTGGPNEKLFFGSGTQLSVL.